This entry describes one T cell receptor (beta chain). What it recognizes is unknown. The sample contains more than one DNA sequence encoding this CDR3. The source of the sample is a study of T cell responses to AZD1222 COVID-19 vaccine. The study's findings and limits: Just five to seven AZD1222 recipients tested seropositive at baseline. Repertoires were collected only later (after the peak T cell response had occurred). White British people made up most donors, females outnumbered males, and clonal diversity was possibly underestimated.

Clones were read by immunoSEQ multiplex PCR, and TCRdb kept only the in-frame ones, dropping some. The profile shows more than 85,000 clones, about 91% of them singletons. Germline V gene sequence: CDR1 KGHSH, CDR2 LQKENI. There are 15 residues in the CDR3. The trim removed 0 bases at V and 2 bases at J, leaving 1 base unmatched. This TCR was sampled from an adult in good health. This sequence joins TRBV18 and TRBJ1-1, with 9 bases that match TRBD1. The source was peripheral blood, collected on day 0 of AZD1222 vaccination. CDR3: CASSPPTGGNTEAFF. CDR3 DNA: TGTGCCAGCTCACCACCGACAGGGGGAAACACTGAAGCTTTCTTT.